This TCR beta chain was sequenced during a study of cytotoxic CD8 clonotypes in ibrutinib-treated CLL. Whole-study context: Mean values per sample were around 250,000 productive templates and over 90,000 productive rearrangements.

Libraries of TCR beta were made from 1.5 to 2.5 micrograms of genomic DNA that came from cryopreserved PBMCs. As concerns this clone: Its antigen is still unknown.

The method was immunoSEQ multiplex PCR; TCRdb's version includes in-frame clones alone and lacks a portion of them. The sample lists hundreds of thousands of clones, 70% occurring once. The V end lost 1 base, the J end lost 4 bases, and 8 bases lay between the germline ends. Per germline, CDR1 SGHAT and CDR2 FQDESV (reference sequence). There are 14 residues in the CDR3. Study outcomes and limitations: Baseline clonality, above age-matched healthy donor levels, tracked circulating CD8+ T-cell counts. Clonality increased at ibrutinib response, then returned toward baseline at progression.

The sample in question was PBMCs, obtained after 24 months of ibrutinib treatment. V is TRBV11-1 and J is TRBJ2-1; no clear D gene. The TCR comes from a human donor with chronic lymphocytic leukemia. This chain's CDR3 is CASSLVRFYNEQFF. CDR3 DNA: TGTGCCAGCAGCTTAGTGCGGTTTTACAATGAGCAGTTCTTC.